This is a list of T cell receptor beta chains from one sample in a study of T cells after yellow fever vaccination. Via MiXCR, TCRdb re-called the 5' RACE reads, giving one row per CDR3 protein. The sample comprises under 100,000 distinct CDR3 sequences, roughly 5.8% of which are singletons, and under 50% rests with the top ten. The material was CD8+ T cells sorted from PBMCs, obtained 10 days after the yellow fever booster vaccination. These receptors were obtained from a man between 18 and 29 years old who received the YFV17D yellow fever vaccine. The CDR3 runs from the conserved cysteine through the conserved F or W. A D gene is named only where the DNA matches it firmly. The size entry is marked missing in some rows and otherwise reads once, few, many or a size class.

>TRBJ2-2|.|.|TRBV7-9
CASRQGDGRGTGELFF
TGTGCCAGCCGGCAGGGAGACGGGCGCGGCACCGGGGAGCTGTTTTTT
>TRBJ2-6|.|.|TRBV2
CASLSISGANVLTF
TGTGCCAGCCTATCCATCTCTGGGGCCAACGTCCTGACTTTC
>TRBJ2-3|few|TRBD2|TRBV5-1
CASSPGTSGGSGDTQYF
TGCGCCAGCAGCCCCGGGACTAGCGGCGGTTCGGGAGATACGCAGTATTTT
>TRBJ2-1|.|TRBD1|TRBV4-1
CASSHSGDRGGNEQFF
TGCGCCAGCAGCCACTCCGGGGACAGGGGAGGCAATGAGCAGTTCTTC
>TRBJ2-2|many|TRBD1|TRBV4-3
CASSHGTGENTGELFF
TGCGCCAGCAGCCACGGGACAGGGGAGAACACCGGGGAGCTGTTTTTT
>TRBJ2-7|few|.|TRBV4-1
CASSQVGTGVISYEQYF
TGCGCCAGCAGCCAAGTCGGAACGGGGGTTATCTCCTACGAGCAGTACTTC
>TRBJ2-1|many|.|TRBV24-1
CATSDLTRVEQFF
TGTGCCACCAGTGATTTAACCAGGGTTGAGCAGTTCTTC
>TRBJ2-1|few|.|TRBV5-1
CAGREVPDNEQFF
TGCGCCGGCAGGGAAGTTCCGGACAATGAGCAGTTCTTC
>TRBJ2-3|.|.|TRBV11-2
CASSSGTQQYF
TGTGCCAGCAGTTCCGGGACCCAACAGTATTTT
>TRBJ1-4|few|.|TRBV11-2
CASSLVGGFEKLFF
TGTGCCAGCAGCTTAGTAGGGGGTTTTGAAAAACTGTTTTTT
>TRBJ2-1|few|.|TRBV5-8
CASSIGTAQFF
TGTGCCAGCAGCATCGGAACAGCCCAGTTCTTC
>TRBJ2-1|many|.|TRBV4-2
CASSQEGPGGFTEQFF
TGTGCCAGCAGCCAAGAAGGTCCGGGGGGCTTTACTGAGCAGTTCTTC
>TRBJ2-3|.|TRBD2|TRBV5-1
CASTGGPDTQYF
TGCGCCAGCACGGGGGGGCCAGATACGCAGTATTTT
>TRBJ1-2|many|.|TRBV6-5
CASSYGGIYGYTF
TGTGCCAGCAGTTACGGCGGGATCTATGGCTACACCTTC
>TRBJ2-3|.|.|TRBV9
CASRPLPTAATDTQYF
TGTGCCAGCCGACCCCTACCGACAGCGGCCACAGATACGCAGTATTTT
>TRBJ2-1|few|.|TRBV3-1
CASRWGDGVNEQFF
TGTGCCAGCAGGTGGGGTGACGGGGTCAATGAGCAGTTCTTC
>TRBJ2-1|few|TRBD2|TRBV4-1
CASSPRSGGLLNEQFF
TGCGCCAGCAGCCCGAGGTCGGGGGGGCTCCTAAACGAGCAGTTCTTC
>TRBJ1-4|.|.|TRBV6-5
CASSPYGANTNEKLFF
TGTGCCAGCAGCCCGTACGGGGCCAACACTAATGAAAAACTGTTTTTT
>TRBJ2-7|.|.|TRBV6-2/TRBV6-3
CASSYPYSDYEQYF
TGTGCCAGCAGTTACCCGTACAGTGACTACGAGCAGTACTTC
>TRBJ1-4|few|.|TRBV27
CASSITLATNEKLFF
TGTGCCAGCAGTATTACACTCGCAACTAATGAAAAACTGTTTTTT
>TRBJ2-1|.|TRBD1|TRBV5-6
CASSPPGQHNEQF
TGTGCCAGCAGCCCGCCGGGACAGCACAATGAGCAGTTC
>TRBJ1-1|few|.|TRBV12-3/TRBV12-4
CASDRGRGTEAFF
TGTGCCAGCGATCGGGGAAGGGGCACTGAAGCTTTCTTT
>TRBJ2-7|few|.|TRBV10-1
CASSDYGVGEQYF
TGCGCCAGCAGCGACTATGGGGTAGGCGAGCAGTACTTC
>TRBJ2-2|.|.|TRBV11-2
CASSLGFYAVASGELFF
TGTGCCAGCAGCTTAGGGTTCTACGCCGTGGCTTCTGGGGAGCTGTTTTTT
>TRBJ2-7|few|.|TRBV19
CASSIEALGFYEQYF
TGTGCCAGTAGTATTGAAGCTCTGGGATTCTACGAGCAGTACTTC
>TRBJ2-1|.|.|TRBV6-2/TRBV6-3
CASSSGPGSSYNEQFF
TGTGCCAGCAGTTCCGGGCCAGGGAGCTCCTACAATGAGCAGTTCTTC
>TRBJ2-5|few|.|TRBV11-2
CASSPADQETQYF
TGTGCCAGCAGCCCGGCAGACCAAGAGACCCAGTACTTC
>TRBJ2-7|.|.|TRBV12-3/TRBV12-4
CASSLRFRAYEQYF
TGTGCCAGCAGCCTCAGGTTTCGAGCCTACGAGCAGTACTTC
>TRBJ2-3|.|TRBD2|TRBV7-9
CASRTSGEDTQYF
TGTGCCAGCAGGACTAGCGGGGAGGATACGCAGTATTTT
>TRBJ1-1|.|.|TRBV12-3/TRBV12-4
CASSTGENTEAFF
TGTGCCAGCAGCACAGGAGAGAACACTGAAGCTTTCTTT
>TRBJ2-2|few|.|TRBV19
CASSIVGTGELFF
TGTGCCAGTAGTATAGTTGGAACCGGGGAGCTGTTTTTT
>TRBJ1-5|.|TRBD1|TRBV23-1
CASSQRTGQYSNQPQHF
TGCGCCAGCAGTCAAAGGACAGGACAGTATAGCAATCAGCCCCAGCATTTT
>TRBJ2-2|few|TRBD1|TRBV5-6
CASSPGTGGLTGELFF
TGTGCCAGCAGCCCAGGGACAGGGGGCCTCACCGGGGAGCTGTTTTTT
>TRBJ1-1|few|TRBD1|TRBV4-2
CASSQEDRVGTKAFF
TGTGCCAGCAGCCAGGAGGACAGGGTAGGCACGAAGGCTTTCTTT
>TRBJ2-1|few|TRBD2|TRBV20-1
CSARTSNYNEQFF
TGCAGTGCGCGGACTAGCAACTACAATGAGCAGTTCTTC
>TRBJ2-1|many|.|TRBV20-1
CSARDLERSSVEQFF
TGCAGTGCTAGAGATCTCGAGCGGTCTTCGGTTGAGCAGTTCTTC
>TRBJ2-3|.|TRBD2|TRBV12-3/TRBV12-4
CASRTSGISTDTQYF
TGTGCCAGCAGAACTAGCGGGATCAGCACAGATACGCAGTATTTT
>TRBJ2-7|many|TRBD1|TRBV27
CASSFGGTGINEQYF
TGTGCCAGCAGTTTCGGGGGGACAGGGATAAACGAGCAGTACTTC
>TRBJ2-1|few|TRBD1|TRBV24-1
CATSDGWDRADNEQFF
TGTGCCACCAGTGATGGTTGGGACAGGGCGGACAATGAGCAGTTCTTC
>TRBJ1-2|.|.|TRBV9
CASSHLGAGYTF
TGTGCCAGCAGCCACCTTGGAGCAGGCTACACCTTC
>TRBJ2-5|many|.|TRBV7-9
CASSPPQGAETQYF
TGTGCCAGCAGCCCCCCCCAGGGAGCGGAGACCCAGTACTTC
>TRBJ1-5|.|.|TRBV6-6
CASNLYVGNQPQHF
TGTGCCAGCAACCTCTACGTGGGCAATCAGCCCCAGCATTTT
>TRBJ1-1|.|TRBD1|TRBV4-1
CASSLQAGTGAMNTEAFF
TGCGCCAGCAGCCTCCAGGCGGGGACAGGGGCGATGAACACTGAAGCTTTCTTT
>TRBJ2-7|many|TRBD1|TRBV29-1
CSVEGTGTYEQYF
TGCAGCGTTGAAGGGACAGGAACCTACGAGCAGTACTTC
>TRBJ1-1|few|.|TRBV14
CASSLPLDTEAFF
TGTGCCAGCAGCCTCCCACTGGACACTGAAGCTTTCTTT
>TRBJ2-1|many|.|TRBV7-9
CASSLEGWNEQFF
TGTGCCAGCAGCTTAGAGGGGTGGAATGAGCAGTTCTTC
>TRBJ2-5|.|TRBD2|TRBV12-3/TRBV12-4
CASSHTGGEETQYF
TGTGCCAGCAGTCATACGGGGGGAGAAGAGACCCAGTACTTC
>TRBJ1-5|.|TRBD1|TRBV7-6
CASSLGDSSNQPQHF
TGTGCCAGCAGCTTAGGGGACAGTAGCAATCAGCCCCAGCATTTT
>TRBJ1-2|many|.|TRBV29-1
CSVRARELDRYGYTF
TGCAGCGTTCGAGCGAGGGAGCTGGATCGTTATGGCTACACCTTC
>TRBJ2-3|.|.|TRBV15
CATSRTWADTTDTQYF
TGTGCCACCAGCAGAACTTGGGCGGACACCACAGATACGCAGTATTTT
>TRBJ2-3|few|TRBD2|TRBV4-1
CASSPTAGERTDTQYF
TGCGCCAGCAGCCCAACGGCGGGGGAGCGCACAGATACGCAGTATTTT
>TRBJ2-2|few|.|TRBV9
CASSVVSTGELFF
TGTGCCAGCAGCGTAGTGAGCACCGGGGAGCTGTTTTTT
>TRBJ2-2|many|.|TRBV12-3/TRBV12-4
CASSLLGGTGELFF
TGTGCCAGCAGTTTATTGGGCGGGACCGGGGAGCTGTTTTTT
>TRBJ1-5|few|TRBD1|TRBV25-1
CASNTGGEDQPQHF
TGTGCCAGCAACACAGGGGGCGAAGATCAGCCCCAGCATTTT
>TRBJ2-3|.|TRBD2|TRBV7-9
CASSLDGGIADTQYF
TGTGCCAGCAGCTTAGACGGGGGGATTGCAGATACGCAGTATTTT
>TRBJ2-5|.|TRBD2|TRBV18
CASFRREGSGEQETQYF
TGTGCCAGCTTCCGCCGGGAGGGTTCGGGGGAACAAGAGACCCAGTACTTC
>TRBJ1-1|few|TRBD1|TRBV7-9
CASSYRQGSRTEAFF
TGTGCCAGCAGCTACCGACAGGGGAGCAGGACTGAAGCTTTCTTT
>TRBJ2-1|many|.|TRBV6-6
CASTLGENEQFF
TGTGCCAGCACCCTGGGGGAGAATGAGCAGTTCTTC
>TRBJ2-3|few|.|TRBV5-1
CASSLAASGTDTQYF
TGCGCCAGCAGCTTGGCCGCGAGTGGCACAGATACGCAGTATTTT